This TCR beta chain appears in the sequencing data of a study of T cell responses to AZD1222 COVID-19 vaccine. TCRdb's table, derived via immunoSEQ multiplex PCR, lists solely in-frame clones and lacks some. The sample includes fewer than 150,000 clones, 85% to 95% seen only once; the top ten take about 6.7%. This clone was observed once. The antigen remains undetermined. Whole-study findings and limits: Donor demographics were predominantly white British with a female majority; clonal diversity may be underestimated. The repertoires were collected only after the peak T cell response.

The CDR3 consists of 17 residues. V lost 0 bases, J lost 1 base, and 6 bases stayed unmatched. Germline V gene data show CDR1 as LNHNV and CDR2 as YYDKDF (reference sequence). The receptor comes from an adult who received the AZD1222 COVID-19 vaccine. The chain employs TRBV15 and TRBJ1-3, with 7 bases aligning to TRBD1. Sequenced material: peripheral blood, taken 28 days after the second AZD1222 dose. DNA of the CDR3: TGTGCCACCAGCAGAGAGAAGACAGGGTGGTCTGGAAACACCATATATTTT. Translation: CATSREKTGWSGNTIYF.